Included here is one TCR beta chain sequence, with context. No cognate antigen has been identified for it. No per-base quality is available; no much larger clone lies one base away. TCR CDR3 regions were amplified from genomic DNA by multiplex PCR using the deep immunoSEQ assay. Extracted genomic DNA from each cell subset was distributed evenly across all wells of several immunoSEQ 96-well plates, and each plate was treated as a replicate. Each replicate PCR for sorted subsets received about 180 ng genomic DNA, equal to roughly 30,000 T cell genomes. Purified libraries were measured with a Qubit 3.0 fluorometer, size-checked on a Bioanalyzer 2100, and measured again with the KAPA Library Quantification kit. Every immunoSEQ 96-well plate was sequenced on a dedicated single-read 150-cycle Illumina NextSeq 550 flow cell. On the study's bioinformatics: The immunoSEQ output contained only junctional sequences without quality scores, so filtering could not match that applied to full-length reads. To assign V/J genes and CDR3, sequences were annotated using PyIR, a Python wrapper for IgBLAST v1.9, with IMGT germline references. Reads with weak V/J assignments (E-value above 1e-6), missing CDR3, stop codons, out-of-frame junctions, or ambiguous translated residues were removed. V3J clonotypes were defined as sequences sharing an identical inferred V gene, J gene, and CDR3 amino acid sequence. Percentage overlap between repertoires was calculated by dividing the number of shared unique clonotypes by the size of the smaller repertoire. Three approaches were used to assess repertoire richness: RTK rarefaction, the Chao1 estimator, and Recon v2.1 estimates of unobserved clonotypes. Generation probabilities for all TCRbeta clonotypes obtained by the gDNA method from a handful of donors were computed using OLGA. What TCRdb holds here is the immuneACCESS table cut down to in-frame rearrangements. Part of the clones is not present; checked against another copy, under half of the missing clones reflect an unresolved V gene, and the others are unexplained. D and trimming were read from the DNA, whereas the V and J calls and clone size are those reported in that table. This sample lists about 1,900,000 clones; about 95% were detected once. The leading ten clones occupy around 1.2% of the sample.

This entry is derived from a study of shared clonotypes between healthy human individuals (dated by TCRdb to the early 2020s). General notes on the study: Three men and two women, aged 18 to 49 years, made up the cohort. Per donor, leukapheresis produced somewhere between about 0.8 and 9 billion PBMCs. For each donor, CD4 naive and CD4 memory were each run on three plates, CD8 naive on two plates, and CD8 memory on one plate. To increase sequencing depth and limit assay-specific biases, different laboratories used diverse techniques to prepare libraries and sequence TCR repertoires. The study deeply sequenced blood TCR repertoires of about 5 healthy adults to estimate repertoire size and the extent of clonotype sharing between individuals.

CD8 naive samples consisted of CD45RO-negative cells that were positively selected for CCR7, yielding a CD45RA+CCR7+ population without TemRA cells. Donors were healthy HIV-negative adults with no recently reported acute infections or vaccinations. Every donor was a Caucasian adult living in Nashville, Tennessee, USA. Blood was obtained by leukapheresis, after which PBMCs were separated by Ficoll-Histopaque density gradient centrifugation and cryopreserved in liquid nitrogen vapor phase. Analytical flow cytometry was used to check the purity and quantity of each magnetically sorted T cell population. Genomic DNA was isolated from each sorted fraction and quantified by UV absorbance on a Nanodrop 2000c. Paper-wide results and their limitations: Pairwise subsampling indicated that sequencing depth was expected to affect the degree of clonotype sharing among donors. Across four donors, around 5% of naive CD4, roughly 3.5% of naive CD8, approximately 2.5% of memory CD4, and 0.4% to 0.45% of memory CD8 clonotypes were shared. Clonotypes shared by all four sorted-subset donors showed higher generation probabilities than non-shared clonotypes. Even with the large sequencing depth, rarefaction of the sorted-subset datasets indicated that sequencing was incomplete. The genetic and exposure-history diversity represented was limited by the small number of donors. Estimated clonotype richness was generally larger for naive than for memory subsets. Only blood was sampled, and tissue TCR repertoires likely differ from those in blood.

This clonotype was sampled from a man younger than 30 in good health. The sample comprised naive CD8+ T cells sorted from blood. Per the publication, the cell subset or site label means: CD45RA+CCR7+.

The encoded CDR3 is CASSLYPSSDYEQYF. The nucleotide sequence is TGTGCCAGCAGCTTATATCCTAGCTCCGACTACGAGCAGTACTTC. The rearranged chain carries TRBV11-2 and TRBJ2-7; matching of 5 bases hints at TRBD2 as the D gene. Trimming removed 2 bases from V and 3 bases from J, leaving 14 bases between the germline ends. From the cysteine up to the phenylalanine, the CDR3 has a length of 15 residues. Solely the CDR3 DNA is kept, with 45 bases framed from the first base. CDR1 and CDR2 (SGHAT, FQNNGV) derive from the germline V gene.